This TCR beta chain was profiled in a study of blood T cell repertoires in COVID-19 (dated by TCRdb to between 2020 and 2021). Regarding the study in general: The collaborator samples originated in the United States, Italy and Spain and spanned the acute and convalescent phases of COVID-19. The prospective study material was composed of cDNA or gDNA derived from T cells, B-cell-depleted T cells, or PBMCs. The dataset comprised deeply sampled blood TCRbeta repertoires from subjects exposed to, actively infected with, or recovered from COVID-19. The repertoires were made available in a free public database intended to serve as a resource for research on the immune response to SARS-CoV-2. The samples were drawn from two sources: the first 160 participants of the ongoing ImmuneRACE study, and 1,254 subjects contributed by 6 global collaborators. Nearly every sample came with metadata listing a de-identified subject ID, COVID-19 status, age in years and sex. Where available, HLA class I and class II types were taken from metadata supplied by the sample provider and were not determined by assay-based typing. General conclusions and limits of the study: How much clinical and demographic metadata was included differed by source and by participant, and the metadata was provided uncurated.

Samples from volunteer blood donors who had recovered from COVID-19 were contributed by a second Seattle source. The collaborating institutions used their own protocols to collect whole blood in K2EDTA tubes. Collaborator samples were shipped for TCRbeta analysis as frozen whole blood, isolated PBMCs, or DNA extracted from either sample type. TCRbeta CDR3 regions were amplified from genomic DNA using the immunoSEQ Assay, a bias-controlled multiplex PCR. Turning to the authors' computational methods: The number of nucleated cells in each sample was estimated from the amplification of reference gene primers within the assay. To quantify the absolute abundance of each unique TCRbeta CDR3 rearrangement, sequence reads were collapsed and filtered. For each sample, productive Simpson clonality was calculated as the square root of Simpson's diversity index across productive rearrangements. TCRdb mirrors the immuneACCESS table, restricted to in-frame sequences. Some clones are absent from its copies; in checked studies, under half trace to an unresolved V gene, and the reason for the others is unknown. That table furnishes V, J and clone size, whereas the DNA furnished D and trimming. Present in this sample are hundreds of thousands of clones, approximately 90% of which were seen just once. The top ten constitute just under 1% of the sample.

The germline V gene provides CDR1 MNHEY and CDR2 SVGAGI. From cysteine to phenylalanine, the CDR3 is 15 amino acids long. Only CDR3 DNA remains: 45 bases, in frame from the first base. At the junction V is shortened by 4 bases and J by 2 bases, with 12 bases in between. On this clone itself: Its cognate antigen has yet to be identified. No base quality values were provided; no much bigger clone lies one nucleotide off.

The sample comprised peripheral blood. This TCR was sampled from a woman aged 35 to 49 who had recovered from COVID-19. This chain is built from TRBV6-5 and TRBJ2-1; TRBD1 could be the D gene, as 5 bases match. The CDR3 corresponds to CASSSTPRAYNEQFF. Here is the DNA: TGTGCCAGCAGTTCCACCCCCAGGGCCTACAATGAGCAGTTCTTC.